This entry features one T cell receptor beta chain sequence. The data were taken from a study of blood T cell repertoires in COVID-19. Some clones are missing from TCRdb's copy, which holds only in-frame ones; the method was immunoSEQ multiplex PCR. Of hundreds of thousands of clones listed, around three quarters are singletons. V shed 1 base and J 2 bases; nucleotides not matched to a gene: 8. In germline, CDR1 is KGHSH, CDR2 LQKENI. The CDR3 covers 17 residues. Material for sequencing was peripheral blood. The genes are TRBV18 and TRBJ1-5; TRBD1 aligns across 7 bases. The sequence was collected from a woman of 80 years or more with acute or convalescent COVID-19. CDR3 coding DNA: TGTGCCAGCTCACCACGTGGCAGGGACAGTCGCAATCAGCCCCAGCATTTT. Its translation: CASSPRGRDSRNQPQHF.